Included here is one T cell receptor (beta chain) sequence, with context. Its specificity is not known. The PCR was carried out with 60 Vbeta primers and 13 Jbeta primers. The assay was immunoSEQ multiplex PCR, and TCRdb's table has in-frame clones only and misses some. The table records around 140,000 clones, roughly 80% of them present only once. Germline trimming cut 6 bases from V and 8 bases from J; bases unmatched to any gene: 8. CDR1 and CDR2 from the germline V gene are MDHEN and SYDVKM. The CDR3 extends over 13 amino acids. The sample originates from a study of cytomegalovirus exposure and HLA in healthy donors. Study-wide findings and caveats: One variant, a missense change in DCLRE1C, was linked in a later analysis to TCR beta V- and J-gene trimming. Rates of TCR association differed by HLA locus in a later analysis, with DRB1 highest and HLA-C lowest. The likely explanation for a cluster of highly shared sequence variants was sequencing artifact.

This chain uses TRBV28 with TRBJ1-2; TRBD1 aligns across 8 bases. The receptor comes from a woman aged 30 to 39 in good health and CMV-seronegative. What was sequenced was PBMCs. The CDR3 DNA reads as TGTGCCAGCAGCCCCGGACAGGGTGGGGGCTACACCTTC. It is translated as CASSPGQGGGYTF.